The 16 T cell receptor beta chains listed next were all sequenced from one sample in a study of blood T cell repertoires in COVID-19. Here immunoSEQ multiplex PCR was the method, and the copy in TCRdb shows in-frame clones only, minus some. Of about 74,000 clones listed, roughly 86% are singletons. The sequenced sample consisted of peripheral blood. The source of these receptors is a man between 65 and 79 years old with acute or convalescent COVID-19.

The gene calls are TRBV5-4 and TRBJ2-5, with TRBD1 matching over 7 bases. The germline V gene encodes CDR1 SGHNT and CDR2 YYREEE (reference sequence). The CDR3 is made up of 14 amino acids. Germline trimming cut 4 bases from V and 2 bases from J; bases unmatched to any gene: 5. The CDR3 nucleotides read TGTGCCAGCAGCCAACCGGGACAGCAAGAGACCCAGTACTTC. This translates into CASSQPGQQETQYF.

This chain uses TRBV7-3 with TRBJ2-3; 10 nucleotides line up with TRBD2. Germline CDR1 reads SGHTA; CDR2 reads FQGTGA. There are 15 residues in the CDR3. V trimming: 5 bases; J trimming: 0 bases; junction bases outside the gene matches: 2. CDR3 bases: TGTGCCAGCAGCGGGACTAGCGCAAGCACAGATACGCAGTATTTT. This gives the protein CASSGTSASTDTQYF.

The V and J genes are TRBV5-1 and TRBJ2-7; TRBD1 might be the D (5 bases). CDR1 is SGHRS and CDR2 is YFSETQ in the germline V gene. Trimming left V 9 bases short and J 5 bases short, with 18 bases between. The CDR3 loop spans 13 amino acids. The CDR3 here is CAITGHQFHEQYF. In DNA, the CDR3 is TGCGCCATCACAGGTCATCAATTCCACGAGCAGTACTTC.

The J gene is TRBJ2-2, the V gene TRBV5-1; 7 positions match TRBD1. J lost 5 bases, V lost 2 bases, and 6 bases had no gene match. Germline CDR1 and CDR2: SGHRS and YFSETQ. The CDR3 covers 15 residues. In DNA, the CDR3 is TGCGCCAGCAGCTTACGGGACAGTGGGACCGGGGAGCTGTTTTTT. Its translation is CASSLRDSGTGELFF.

The chain uses TRBV6-5 and TRBJ1-4; a possible D gene is TRBD1 (5 bases). The V end lost 7 bases, the J end lost 8 bases, and 17 bases lay between the germline ends. The CDR3 is 14 amino acids. CDR1 is MNHEY, CDR2 SVGAGI, per germline. The CDR3 spells CASISGRAGEKLFF. The CDR3 DNA follows: TGTGCCAGCATTAGCGGCAGGGCGGGGGAAAAACTGTTTTTT.

The chain has TRBV5-4 and TRBJ1-3, with 9 bases identical to TRBD1. The CDR3 extends over 15 amino acids. J gave up 4 bases and V 6 bases, and 8 bases lay outside the gene matches. Germline loops: CDR1 SGHNT, CDR2 YYREEE (reference sequence). CDR3 nucleotides: TGTGCCAGCAAAGCTTCAGGACAGGGGGGAAACACCATATATTTT. It codes for CASKASGQGGNTIYF.

The chain recombines TRBV28 with TRBJ2-2, with 7 positions matching TRBD2. Germline loops: CDR1 MDHEN, CDR2 SYDVKM. The CDR3 totals 14 residues. The J segment lost 6 bases and the V segment lost 9 bases, leaving 10 bases of the junction unmatched. For the CDR3, the DNA is TGTGCCAGTAGCCCGGGAGGCCCGGCCGGGGAGCTGTTTTTT. This encodes CASSPGGPAGELFF.

This rearrangement joins TRBV15 to TRBJ1-5; D unclear. This CDR3 contains 15 residues. Germline-derived CDR1 and CDR2 are LNHNV and YYDKDF (reference sequence). The V end lost 3 bases, the J end lost 2 bases, and 11 bases lay between the germline ends. The CDR3 region is CATSRRIPGNQPQHF. CDR3 nucleotides: TGTGCCACCAGCAGGAGGATCCCAGGCAATCAGCCCCAGCATTTT.

The chain links TRBV5-8 to TRBJ2-1, with 7 bases aligning to TRBD2. The V and J ends lost 4 bases and 9 bases, in that order; junction bases with no gene match: 7. This CDR3 is 13 amino acids long. The germline CDR1 and CDR2 sequences are SGHTS and YDEGEE. CDR3 residues: CASSRGTTSEQFF. CDR3 nucleotides: TGTGCCAGCAGCCGCGGGACTACGTCTGAGCAGTTCTTC.

This rearrangement joins TRBV3-1 (or the pseudogene TRBV3-2) to TRBJ1-2, with 7 bases identical to TRBD1. The CDR3 sequence is 15 residues long. Per germline, CDR1 LGHDT and CDR2 YNNKEL (reference sequence). The J segment lost 4 bases and the V segment lost 6 bases, leaving 11 bases of the junction unmatched. The CDR3: CASRPTGVPTYGYTF. The CDR3 DNA sequence: TGTGCCAGCAGACCAACAGGGGTTCCTACCTATGGCTACACCTTC.

This CDR3 reads CASRGGGANVLTF. The CDR3 coding sequence is TGTGCCAGCCGAGGCGGAGGGGCCAACGTCCTGACTTTC. The chain links TRBV19 to TRBJ2-6; no reliable D call. Germline assignment: CDR1 LNHDA and CDR2 SQIVND (reference sequence). CDR3 length: 13 amino acids. The V and J ends lost 9 bases and 4 bases respectively, with 10 bases between them.

This chain connects TRBV7-9 to TRBJ2-7; no firm D call. Germline CDR1 SEHNR, CDR2 FQNEAQ (reference sequence). CDR3 size: 14 residues. Trimming took off 5 bases at V and 2 bases at J, with 13 bases between the two ends. The CDR3 nucleotides read TGTGCCAGCAGCGTGTCGGAGATAACCTACGAGCAGTACTTC. This gives the protein CASSVSEITYEQYF.

The sample holds a few counts of this clone. The genes are TRBV24-1 and TRBJ1-2; maybe TRBD1 (5 bases). This CDR3 region has 14 residues. The V gene's germline CDR1 is KGHDR and CDR2 SFDVKD. Trimming removed 4 bases from V and 4 bases from J, with 12 bases in between. This chain's CDR3 is CATSDRRDGYGYTF. The CDR3 DNA sequence: TGTGCCACCAGTGACCGCAGGGATGGCTATGGCTACACCTTC.

V usage is TRBV2 and J usage is TRBJ2-1; 12 nucleotides match TRBD2. CDR3 length equals 18 residues. Germline assignment: CDR1 SNHLY and CDR2 FYNNEI. V trimming: 8 bases; J trimming: 0 bases; junction bases outside the gene matches: 11. The CDR3 DNA sequence: TGTGCCAGCTGCGGGACTAGCGGGCTTAGAAGCTCCTACAATGAGCAGTTCTTC. Translating it yields CASCGTSGLRSSYNEQFF.

The genes are TRBV5-1 and TRBJ1-2; the match to TRBD1 covers 7 bases. This CDR3 is built from 14 residues. Germline values: CDR1 SGHRS, CDR2 YFSETQ. J was trimmed by 6 bases and V by 1 base; bases with no gene match: 6. This chain's CDR3 is CASSLNGQAHGYTF. The CDR3 nucleotides read TGCGCCAGCAGCTTGAACGGACAGGCCCATGGCTACACCTTC.

V and J are TRBV5-8 and TRBJ2-1, with 7 positions matching TRBD2. The length of the CDR3 is 15 residues. Looked up from germline, CDR1 is SGHTS and CDR2 is YDEGEE. V dropped 4 bases and J dropped 3; count of bases not matched to a gene: 7. Here the CDR3 reads CASSPASGRYNEQFF. The CDR3, as DNA: TGTGCCAGCAGCCCAGCTAGCGGACGCTACAATGAGCAGTTCTTC.